The TCR beta chain described here comes from a study of T cell responses to AZD1222 COVID-19 vaccine. Whole-study results and caveats: Spike-wide coverage was observed for vaccine-associated CD4 TCRs, with dominant responses at 160-218 and 743-854. Every sample of the repertoires postdated the peak T cell response. Nearly half of unique spike-specific TCRs reportedly avoided B.1.351 and B.1.1.7 mutated regions.

Losses at the gene ends were 5 bases for V and 9 bases for J; bases not matched to a gene: 5. The CDR3 is made up of 13 amino acids. CDR1 is MNHEY, CDR2 SMNVEV, per germline (reference sequence). Pooled together were second doses at about 4 or about 12 weeks. Repertoires were generated with immunoSEQ multiplex PCR, while TCRdb's copy carries only in-frame clones and drops some. The table records 100,000 or so clones, 85% to 90% of them present only once. The count of this clone is one. Its matching antigen is unknown. The sequence was obtained from an adult who received the AZD1222 COVID-19 vaccine. Sequencing used peripheral blood, obtained 28 days after the second AZD1222 dose. The gene calls are TRBV27 and TRBJ2-3; 10 positions match TRBD2. The CDR3 sequence is CASSPGLALTQYF. DNA for the CDR3: TGTGCCAGCAGTCCGGGACTAGCGCTGACGCAGTATTTT.